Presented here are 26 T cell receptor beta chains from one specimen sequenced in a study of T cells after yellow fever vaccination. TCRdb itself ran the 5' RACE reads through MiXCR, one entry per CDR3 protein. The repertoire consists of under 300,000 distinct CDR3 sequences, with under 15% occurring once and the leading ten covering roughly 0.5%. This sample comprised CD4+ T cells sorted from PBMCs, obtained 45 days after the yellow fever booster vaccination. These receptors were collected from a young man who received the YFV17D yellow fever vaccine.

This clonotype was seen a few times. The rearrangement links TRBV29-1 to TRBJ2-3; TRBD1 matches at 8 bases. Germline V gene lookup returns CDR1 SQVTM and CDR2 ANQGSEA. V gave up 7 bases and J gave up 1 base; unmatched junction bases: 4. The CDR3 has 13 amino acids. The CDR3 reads CSDTTGGTDTQYF. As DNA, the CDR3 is TGCAGCGACACGACAGGGGGCACAGATACGCAGTATTTT.

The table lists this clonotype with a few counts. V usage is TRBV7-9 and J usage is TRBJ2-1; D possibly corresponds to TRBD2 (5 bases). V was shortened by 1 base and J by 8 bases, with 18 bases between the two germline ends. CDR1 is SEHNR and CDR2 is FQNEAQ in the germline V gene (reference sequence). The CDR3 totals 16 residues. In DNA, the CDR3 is TGTGCCAGCAGCTTAGTTGGGCTAGCTCTCGAAGATGAGCAGTTCTTC. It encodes CASSLVGLALEDEQFF.

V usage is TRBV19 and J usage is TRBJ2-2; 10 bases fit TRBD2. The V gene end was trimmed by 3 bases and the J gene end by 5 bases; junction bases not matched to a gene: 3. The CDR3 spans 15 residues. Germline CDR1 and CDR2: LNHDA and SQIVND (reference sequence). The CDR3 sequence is CASSMASGSTGELFF. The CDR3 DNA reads TGTGCCAGTAGTATGGCTAGCGGGAGTACCGGGGAGCTGTTTTTT.

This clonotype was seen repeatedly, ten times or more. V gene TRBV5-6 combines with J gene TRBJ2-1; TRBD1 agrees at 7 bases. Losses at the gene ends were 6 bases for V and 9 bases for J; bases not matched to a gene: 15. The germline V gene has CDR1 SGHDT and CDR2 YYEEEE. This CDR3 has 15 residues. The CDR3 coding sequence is TGTGCCAGCAATTATTACAGGGGTTATGGAGTTGAGCAGTTCTTC. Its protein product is CASNYYRGYGVEQFF.

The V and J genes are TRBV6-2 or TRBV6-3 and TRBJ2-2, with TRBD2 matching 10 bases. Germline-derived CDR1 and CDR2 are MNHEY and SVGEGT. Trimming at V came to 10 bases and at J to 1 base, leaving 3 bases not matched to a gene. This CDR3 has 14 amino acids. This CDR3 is CATRLAGNTGELFF. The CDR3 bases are TGTGCCACCAGACTAGCGGGGAACACCGGGGAGCTGTTTTTT.

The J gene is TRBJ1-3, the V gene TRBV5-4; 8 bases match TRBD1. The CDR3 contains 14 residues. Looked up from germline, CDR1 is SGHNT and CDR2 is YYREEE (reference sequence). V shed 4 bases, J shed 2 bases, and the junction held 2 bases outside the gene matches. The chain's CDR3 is CASSPTGAGNTIYF. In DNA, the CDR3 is TGTGCCAGCAGCCCGACAGGGGCTGGAAACACCATATATTTT.

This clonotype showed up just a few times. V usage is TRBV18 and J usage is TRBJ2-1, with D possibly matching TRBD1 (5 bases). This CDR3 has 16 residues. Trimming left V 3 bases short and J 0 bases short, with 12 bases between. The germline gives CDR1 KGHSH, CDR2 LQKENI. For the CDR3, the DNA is TGTGCCAGCTCACCCAGGGTCGAATACTCCTACAATGAGCAGTTCTTC. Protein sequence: CASSPRVEYSYNEQFF.

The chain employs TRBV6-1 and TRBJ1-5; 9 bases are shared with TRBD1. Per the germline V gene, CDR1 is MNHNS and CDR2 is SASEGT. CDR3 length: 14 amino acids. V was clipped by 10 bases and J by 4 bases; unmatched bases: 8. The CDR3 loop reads CATRIGTGNQPQHF. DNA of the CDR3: TGTGCCACCCGGATAGGGACAGGGAATCAGCCCCAGCATTTT.

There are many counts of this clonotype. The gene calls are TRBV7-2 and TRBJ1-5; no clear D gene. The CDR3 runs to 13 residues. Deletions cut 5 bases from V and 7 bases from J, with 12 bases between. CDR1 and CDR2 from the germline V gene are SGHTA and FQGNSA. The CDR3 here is CASSPRTYQPQHF. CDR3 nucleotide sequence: TGTGCCAGCAGCCCACGGACGTACCAGCCCCAGCATTTT.

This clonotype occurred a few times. DNA of the CDR3: TGCAGTATTAATCGGGGAGTTTATCAGCCCCAGCATTTT. Residues: CSINRGVYQPQHF. This chain links TRBV20-1 with TRBJ1-5, with D uncertain. The V gene lost 8 bases and the J gene lost 5 bases, with 16 bases spanning the gap. Germline CDR1 is DFQATT and CDR2 is SNEGSKA (reference sequence). The CDR3 sequence is 13 residues long.

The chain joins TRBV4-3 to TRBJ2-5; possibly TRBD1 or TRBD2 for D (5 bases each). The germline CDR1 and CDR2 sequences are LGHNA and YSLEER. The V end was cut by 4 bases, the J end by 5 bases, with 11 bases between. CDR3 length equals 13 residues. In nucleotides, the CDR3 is TGCGCCAGCAGCCTCAATGAGGGGGAGACCCAGTACTTC. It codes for CASSLNEGETQYF.

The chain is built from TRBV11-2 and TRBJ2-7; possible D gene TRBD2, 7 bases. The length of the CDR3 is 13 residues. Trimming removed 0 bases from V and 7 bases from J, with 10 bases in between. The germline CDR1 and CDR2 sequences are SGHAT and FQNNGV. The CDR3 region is CASSLEGGQEQYF. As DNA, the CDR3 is TGTGCCAGCAGCTTAGAGGGGGGGCAAGAGCAGTACTTC.

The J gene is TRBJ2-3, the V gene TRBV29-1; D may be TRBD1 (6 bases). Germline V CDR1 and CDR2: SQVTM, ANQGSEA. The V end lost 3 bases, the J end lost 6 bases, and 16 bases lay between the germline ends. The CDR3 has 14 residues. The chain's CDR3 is CSVERQGYRDTQYF. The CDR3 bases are TGCAGCGTTGAGAGGCAGGGGTATCGGGATACGCAGTATTTT.

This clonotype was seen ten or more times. The chain's CDR3 is CSAKLVPEQFF. CDR3 bases: TGCAGTGCAAAACTAGTTCCTGAGCAGTTCTTC. V and J are TRBV20-1 and TRBJ2-1, with a tentative D call TRBD2 (5 bases). Germline V gives CDR1 DFQATT, CDR2 SNEGSKA (reference sequence). V shed 6 bases and J shed 9 bases, with 12 bases lying between them. The CDR3 runs 11 residues.

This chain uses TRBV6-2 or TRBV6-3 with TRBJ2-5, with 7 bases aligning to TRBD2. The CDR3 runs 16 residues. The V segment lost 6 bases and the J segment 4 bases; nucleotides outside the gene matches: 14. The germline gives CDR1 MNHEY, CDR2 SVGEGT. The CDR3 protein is CASSPGGGSLLETQYF. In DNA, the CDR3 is TGTGCCAGCAGCCCCGGAGGCGGGAGTTTATTAGAGACCCAGTACTTC.

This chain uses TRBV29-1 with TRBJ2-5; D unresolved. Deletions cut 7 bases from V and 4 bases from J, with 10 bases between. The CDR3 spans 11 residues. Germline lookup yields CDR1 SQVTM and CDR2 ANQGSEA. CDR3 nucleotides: TGCAGCGGATCTCCGATAGAGACCCAGTACTTC. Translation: CSGSPIETQYF.

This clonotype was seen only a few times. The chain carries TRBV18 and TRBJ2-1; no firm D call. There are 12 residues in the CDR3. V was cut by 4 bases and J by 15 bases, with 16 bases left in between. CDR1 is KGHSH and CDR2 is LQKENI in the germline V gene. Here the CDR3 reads CASSLASAASFF. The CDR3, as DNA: TGTGCCAGCTCACTTGCATCGGCCGCTTCGTTCTTC.

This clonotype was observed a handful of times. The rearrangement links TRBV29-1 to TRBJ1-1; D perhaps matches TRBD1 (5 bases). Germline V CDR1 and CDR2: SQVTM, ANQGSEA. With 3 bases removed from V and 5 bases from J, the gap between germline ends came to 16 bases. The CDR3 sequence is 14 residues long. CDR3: CSVDQPPGRTEAFF. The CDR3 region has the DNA TGCAGCGTTGACCAGCCGCCGGGACGAACTGAAGCTTTCTTT.

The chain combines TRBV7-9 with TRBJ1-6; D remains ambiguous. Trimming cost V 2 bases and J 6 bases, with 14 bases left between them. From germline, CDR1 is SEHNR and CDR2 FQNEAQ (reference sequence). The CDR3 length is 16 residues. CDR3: CASSLTPLGVNSPLHF. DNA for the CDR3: TGTGCCAGCAGCTTAACCCCCCTGGGTGTTAATTCACCCCTCCACTTT. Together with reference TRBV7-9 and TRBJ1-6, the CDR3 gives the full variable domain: DTGVSQNPRHKITKRGQNVTFRCDPISEHNRLYWYRQTLGQGPEFLTYFQNEAQLEKSRLLSDRFSAERPKGSFSTLEIQRTEQGDSAMYLCASSLTPLGVNSPLHFGNGTRLTVT.

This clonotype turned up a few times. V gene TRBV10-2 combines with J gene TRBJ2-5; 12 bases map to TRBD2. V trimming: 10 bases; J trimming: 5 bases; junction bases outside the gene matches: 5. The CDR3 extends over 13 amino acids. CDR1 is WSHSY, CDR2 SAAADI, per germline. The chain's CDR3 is CATRTSGKETQYF. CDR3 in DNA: TGCGCCACTCGGACTAGCGGGAAGGAGACCCAGTACTTC.

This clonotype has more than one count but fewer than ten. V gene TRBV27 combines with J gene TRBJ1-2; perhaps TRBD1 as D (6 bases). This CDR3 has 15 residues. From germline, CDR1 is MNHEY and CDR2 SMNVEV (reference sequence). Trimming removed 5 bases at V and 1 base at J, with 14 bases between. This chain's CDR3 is CASSPLDSFNYGYTF. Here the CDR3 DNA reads TGTGCCAGCAGTCCACTGGACAGCTTTAACTATGGCTACACCTTC.

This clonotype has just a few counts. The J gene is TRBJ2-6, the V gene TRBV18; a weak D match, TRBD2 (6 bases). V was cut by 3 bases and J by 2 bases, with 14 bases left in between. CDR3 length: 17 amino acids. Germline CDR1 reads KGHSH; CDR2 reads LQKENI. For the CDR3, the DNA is TGTGCCAGCTCACCCCTAGTATCGGGAGCTGGGGCCAACGTCCTGACTTTC. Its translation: CASSPLVSGAGANVLTF.

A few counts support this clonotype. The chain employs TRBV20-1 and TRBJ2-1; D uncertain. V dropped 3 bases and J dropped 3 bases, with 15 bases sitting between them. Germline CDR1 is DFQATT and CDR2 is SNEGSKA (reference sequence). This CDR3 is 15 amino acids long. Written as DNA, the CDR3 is TGCAGTGCTAGTGCCGGGCGCCTAAACTACAATGAGCAGTTCTTC. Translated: CSASAGRLNYNEQFF.

In DNA form, the CDR3 reads TGTGCCAGCAGCTTGGTTACAGGGGGGACTGAAGCTTTCTTT. It encodes CASSLVTGGTEAFF. The chain uses TRBV5-5 and TRBJ1-1; TRBD1 agrees at 8 bases. The CDR3 totals 14 residues. J lost 5 bases, V lost 0 bases, and 3 bases had no gene match. Germline V lookup: CDR1 SGHKS, CDR2 YYEKEE (reference sequence).

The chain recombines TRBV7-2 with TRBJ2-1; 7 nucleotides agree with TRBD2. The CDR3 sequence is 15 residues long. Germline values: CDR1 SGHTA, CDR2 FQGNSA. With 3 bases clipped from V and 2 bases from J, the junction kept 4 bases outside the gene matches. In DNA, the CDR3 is TGTGCCAGCAGCTTGGTGGGAGGGCCCTACAATGAGCAGTTCTTC. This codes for CASSLVGGPYNEQFF.

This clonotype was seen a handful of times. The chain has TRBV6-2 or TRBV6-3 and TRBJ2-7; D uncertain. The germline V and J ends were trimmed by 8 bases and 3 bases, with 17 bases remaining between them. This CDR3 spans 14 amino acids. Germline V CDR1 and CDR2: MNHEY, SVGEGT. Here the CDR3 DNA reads TGTGCCAGCCAACTTTCGCAAGGGATCTACGAGCAGTACTTC. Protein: CASQLSQGIYEQYF.